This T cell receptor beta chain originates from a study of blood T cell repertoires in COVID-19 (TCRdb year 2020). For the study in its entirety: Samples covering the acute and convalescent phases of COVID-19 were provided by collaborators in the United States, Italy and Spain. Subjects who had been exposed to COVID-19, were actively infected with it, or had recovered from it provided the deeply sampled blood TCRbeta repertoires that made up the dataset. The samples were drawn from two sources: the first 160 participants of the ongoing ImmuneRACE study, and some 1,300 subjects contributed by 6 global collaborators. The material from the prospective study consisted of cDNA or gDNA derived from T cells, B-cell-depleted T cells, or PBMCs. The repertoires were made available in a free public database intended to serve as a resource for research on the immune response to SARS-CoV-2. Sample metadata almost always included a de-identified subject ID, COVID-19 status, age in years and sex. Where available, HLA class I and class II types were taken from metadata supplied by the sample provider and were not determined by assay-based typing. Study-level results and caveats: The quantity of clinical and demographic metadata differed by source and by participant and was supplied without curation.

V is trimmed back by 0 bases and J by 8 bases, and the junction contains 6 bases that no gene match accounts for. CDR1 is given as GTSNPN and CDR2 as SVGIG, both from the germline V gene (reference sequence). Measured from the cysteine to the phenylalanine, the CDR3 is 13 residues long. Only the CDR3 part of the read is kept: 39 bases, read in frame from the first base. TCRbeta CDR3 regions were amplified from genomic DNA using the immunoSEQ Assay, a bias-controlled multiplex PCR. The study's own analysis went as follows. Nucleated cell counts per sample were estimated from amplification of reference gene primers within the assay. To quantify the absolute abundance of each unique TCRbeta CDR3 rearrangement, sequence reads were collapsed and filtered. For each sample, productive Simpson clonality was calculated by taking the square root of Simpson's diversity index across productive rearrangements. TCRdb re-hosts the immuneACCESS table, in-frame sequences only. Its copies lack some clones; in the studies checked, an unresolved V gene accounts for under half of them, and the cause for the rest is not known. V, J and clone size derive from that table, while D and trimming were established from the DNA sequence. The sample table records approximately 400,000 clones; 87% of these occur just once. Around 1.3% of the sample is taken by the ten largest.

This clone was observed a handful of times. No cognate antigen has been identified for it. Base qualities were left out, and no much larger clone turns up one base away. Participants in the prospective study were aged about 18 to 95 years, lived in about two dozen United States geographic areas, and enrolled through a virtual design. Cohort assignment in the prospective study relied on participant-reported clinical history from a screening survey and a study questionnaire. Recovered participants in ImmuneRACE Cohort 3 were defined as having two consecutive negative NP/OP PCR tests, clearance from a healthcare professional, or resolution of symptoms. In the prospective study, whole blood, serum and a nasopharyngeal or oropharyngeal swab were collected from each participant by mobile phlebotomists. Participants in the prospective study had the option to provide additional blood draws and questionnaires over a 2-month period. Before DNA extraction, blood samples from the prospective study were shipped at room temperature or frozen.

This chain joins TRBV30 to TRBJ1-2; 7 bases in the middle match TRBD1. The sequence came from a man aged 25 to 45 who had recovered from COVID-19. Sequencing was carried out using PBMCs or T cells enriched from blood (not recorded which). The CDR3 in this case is CAWSVGGVVGYTF. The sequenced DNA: TGTGCCTGGAGTGTAGGGGGCGTGGTAGGCTACACCTTC.